Below, 28 T cell receptor beta chains from the same sample are listed, as sequenced in a study of cytomegalovirus exposure and HLA in healthy donors (dated by TCRdb to the late 2010s). The library was produced with the immunoSEQ multiplex PCR assay. The multiplex PCR relied on a mix of 60 forward primers for TCR Vbeta segments and 13 reverse primers for TCR Jbeta segments. The clones in this table, taken by TCRdb from immuneACCESS, are in-frame only. Not every clone is retained; where verified, under half of the shortfall comes from an unresolved V gene, and the cause of the rest is unknown. In this sample the table shows 80,000 to 100,000 clones, approximately 80% of which occur a single time. In total, the top ten clones hold around 3% of the sample. Sequences were obtained from PBMCs. All receptors come from a male donor in good health and CMV-seropositive.

With respect to this clone: One end of the junction varies from germline; a read error may be responsible. This rearrangement joins TRBV18 to TRBJ2-2; the D is unclear. The CDR3 covers 12 residues. Germline lookup yields CDR1 KGHSH and CDR2 LQKENI. CDR3 coding DNA: TGTGCCAGCTCACCCAACACGGGGGAGCTGTTTTTT. This translates into CASSPNTGELFF.

Here the CDR3 DNA reads TGCAGCCTGACGAGACTGGGGGGAGAGACCCAGTACTTC. Its translation: CSLTRLGGETQYF. The rearrangement links TRBV29-1 to TRBJ2-5; possible D gene TRBD2, 6 bases. This CDR3 is 13 amino acids long. V was shortened by 8 bases and J by 4 bases, with 17 bases between the two germline ends. Germline CDR1 SQVTM, CDR2 ANQGSEA.

The rearrangement uses TRBV5-6 and TRBJ1-4, with 9 bases that match TRBD1. J gave up 7 bases and V 0 bases, and 4 bases lay outside the gene matches. The CDR3 is 15 residues long. CDR1 SGHDT and CDR2 YYEEEE come from the germline V gene. The CDR3 DNA reads as TGTGCCAGCAGCTTGGAGACAGGGGGTCTTGAAAAACTGTTTTTT. This translates into CASSLETGGLEKLFF. Together with reference TRBV5-6 and TRBJ1-4, the CDR3 gives the full variable domain: DAGVTQSPTHLIKTRGQQVTLRCSPKSGHDTVSWYQQALGQGPQFIFQYYEEEERQRGNFPDRFSGHQFPNYSSELNVNALLLGDSALYLCASSLETGGLEKLFFGSGTQLSVL.

CDR3 nucleotides: TGTGCCAGCAGTGAAGGCTCAGGGTACATCGATGAGCAGTTCTTC. This codes for CASSEGSGYIDEQFF. The chain uses TRBV2 and TRBJ2-1; tentative D call: TRBD1 (5 bases). There are 15 residues in the CDR3. Germline-derived CDR1 and CDR2 are SNHLY and FYNNEI. V was clipped by 1 base and J by 8 bases, with 15 bases between them.

The J gene is TRBJ1-2, the V gene TRBV5-1, with D unresolved. The V gene lost 0 bases and the J gene lost 1 base, with 7 bases spanning the gap. The CDR3 has 14 amino acids. The germline gives CDR1 SGHRS, CDR2 YFSETQ. The CDR3 coding sequence is TGCGCCAGCAGCTTGGCGGGAGATAACTATGGCTACACCTTC. This gives the protein CASSLAGDNYGYTF. The whole variable domain, filled in from reference TRBV5-1 and TRBJ1-2, reads KAGVTQTPRYLIKTRGQQVTLSCSPISGHRSVSWYQQTPGQGLQFLFEYFSETQRNKGNFPGRFSGRQFSNSRSEMNVSTLELGDSALYLCASSLAGDNYGYTFGSGTRLTVV.

The V gene is TRBV28, the J gene TRBJ1-2, with 9 bases that match TRBD1. The CDR3 has 13 amino acids. V gave up 3 bases and J gave up 6 bases; unmatched junction bases: 2. Germline V gives CDR1 MDHEN, CDR2 SYDVKM. CDR3 amino acids: CASSFGQGNGYTF. The CDR3 DNA sequence: TGTGCCAGCAGTTTTGGACAGGGGAATGGCTACACCTTC.

The V call is TRBV7-8, the J call TRBJ1-5; tentatively, D is TRBD1 (6 bases). This CDR3 is built from 15 residues. The V end was cut by 7 bases, the J end by 1 base, with 14 bases between. CDR1 and CDR2 (germline): SGHVS, FQNEAQ. CDR3 residues: CASNNFGQSNQPQHF. CDR3 DNA sequence: TGTGCCAGCAACAACTTCGGACAGAGCAATCAGCCCCAGCATTTT.

V is TRBV5-4 and J is TRBJ1-1; D unresolved. Germline V gene lookup returns CDR1 SGHNT and CDR2 YYREEE (reference sequence). The CDR3 is 14 residues long. Between the trimmed V and J ends, which lost 0 bases and 1 base, there was a span of 7 bases. This chain's CDR3 is CASSLAPGNTEAFF. In DNA form, the CDR3 reads TGTGCCAGCAGCTTGGCCCCGGGGAACACTGAAGCTTTCTTT.

The chain joins TRBV7-2 to TRBJ1-5; TRBD1 matches at 7 bases. This CDR3 has 15 amino acids. The junction had 4 bases not matched to a gene; V was cut back by 3 bases and J by 2 bases. Germline values: CDR1 SGHTA, CDR2 FQGNSA. The CDR3 DNA reads as TGTGCCAGCAGCTTGCAGGGGGATGGCAATCAGCCCCAGCATTTT. It specifies CASSLQGDGNQPQHF.

This chain joins TRBV6-5 and TRBJ2-7; a possible D gene is TRBD2 (6 bases). V was clipped by 1 base and J by 4 bases, with 11 bases between them. CDR3 length equals 14 residues. Looked up from germline, CDR1 is MNHEY and CDR2 is SVGAGI. The CDR3 DNA follows: TGTGCCAGCAGTTACTATCAGGGACTGTACGAGCAGTACTTC. Translation: CASSYYQGLYEQYF.

The chain carries TRBV5-6 and TRBJ2-3; 10 bases map to TRBD2. The CDR3 loop spans 15 amino acids. J was trimmed by 4 bases and V by 4 bases; bases with no gene match: 6. Germline V gene data show CDR1 as SGHDT and CDR2 as YYEEEE. The CDR3 reads CASSLLSGGADTQYF. The CDR3 DNA reads as TGTGCCAGCAGCCTGCTCAGCGGGGGGGCAGATACGCAGTATTTT.

This clone was counted only a few times. This chain joins TRBV7-3 and TRBJ1-5; no firm D call. This CDR3 has 16 residues. The ends were cut back, 4 bases at V and 5 bases at J, with 18 bases in the middle. From germline, CDR1 is SGHTA and CDR2 FQGTGA. The CDR3 protein is CASSSFLRKEDQPQHF. CDR3 coding DNA: TGTGCCAGCAGCTCCTTCCTCCGGAAGGAGGATCAGCCCCAGCATTTT.

The rearrangement links TRBV5-1 to TRBJ1-2; a weak D match, TRBD1 (5 bases). This CDR3 is built from 15 residues. Trimming stripped 1 base from V and 0 bases from J, with 10 bases between. Germline V CDR1 and CDR2: SGHRS, YFSETQ. This CDR3 is CASSLRQDTNYGYTF. The CDR3 DNA reads TGCGCCAGCAGCTTGCGCCAGGACACTAACTATGGCTACACCTTC.

This rearrangement joins TRBV9 to TRBJ1-1; 7 bases align to TRBD1. This CDR3 region has 12 residues. CDR1 and CDR2 from the germline V gene are SGDLS and YYNGEE. V gave up 2 bases and J gave up 10 bases; unmatched junction bases: 5. DNA of the CDR3: TGTGCCAGCAGCGTCCGACAGGGTAGAGCTTTCTTT. Its protein is CASSVRQGRAFF.

The J gene is TRBJ1-2, the V gene TRBV29-1; 8 positions agree with TRBD1. CDR1 and CDR2 (germline): SQVTM, ANQGSEA. J was trimmed by 3 bases and V by 6 bases; bases with no gene match: 6. The CDR3 runs to 13 residues. CDR3 nucleotides: TGCAGCGTGGACAGGGTGGTCGACTATGGCTACACCTTC. Encoded protein: CSVDRVVDYGYTF.

V usage is TRBV9 and J usage is TRBJ1-4; D is unresolved. Germline CDR1 SGDLS, CDR2 YYNGEE. The V end was cut by 4 bases, the J end by 0 bases, with 10 bases between. The CDR3 length is 15 residues. CDR3 residues: CASSTRVATNEKLFF. CDR3 DNA sequence: TGTGCCAGCAGCACGAGGGTTGCAACTAATGAAAAACTGTTTTTT.

This rearrangement joins TRBV14 to TRBJ2-7; D is possibly TRBD1 (6 bases). V gave up 4 bases and J gave up 5 bases, with 15 bases separating them. Germline V gene sequence: CDR1 SGHDN, CDR2 FVKESK. The CDR3 loop spans 14 amino acids. CDR3 region: CASSLRQVAHEQYF. Here the CDR3 DNA reads TGTGCCAGCAGCCTTCGACAGGTCGCCCACGAGCAGTACTTC.

This clone was found once. The chain uses TRBV6-5 and TRBJ2-5; D is undetermined. Trimming shortened V by 5 bases and J by 5 bases, and 12 bases separated the two germline ends. The CDR3 totals 13 residues. Germline CDR1 MNHEY, CDR2 SVGAGI. CDR3 region: CASSRLLGETQYF. As DNA, the CDR3 is TGTGCCAGCAGTCGCCTGCTAGGCGAGACCCAGTACTTC.

This chain links TRBV19 with TRBJ1-5; D is possibly TRBD1 (6 bases). Per the germline V gene, CDR1 is LNHDA and CDR2 is SQIVND (reference sequence). The CDR3 has 16 amino acids. V shed 3 bases and J shed 2 bases, with 14 bases lying between them. The CDR3 loop reads CASSIREGVGNQPQHF. In DNA form, the CDR3 reads TGTGCCAGTAGTATCAGGGAGGGGGTGGGCAATCAGCCCCAGCATTTT.

As DNA, the CDR3 is TGTGCCAGCAGCTTCCCGGGACAGGGGCCAGACTATGGCTACACCTTC. This sequence encodes CASSFPGQGPDYGYTF. The J gene is TRBJ1-2, the V gene TRBV7-2; 10 bases are shared with TRBD1. Per germline, CDR1 SGHTA and CDR2 FQGNSA. This CDR3 region has 16 residues. Trimming removed 3 bases from V and 3 bases from J; junction bases left unmatched: 7.

This sequence joins TRBV6-1 and TRBJ1-1; D is unclear. Germline V gene data show CDR1 as MNHNS and CDR2 as SASEGT. This CDR3 contains 13 residues. The V end lost 3 bases, the J end lost 0 bases, and 5 bases lay between the germline ends. As DNA, the CDR3 is TGTGCCAGCAGTGACACGGTGAACACTGAAGCTTTCTTT. Translation: CASSDTVNTEAFF.

V and J are TRBV30 and TRBJ1-1; D unclear. Looked up from germline, CDR1 is GTSNPN and CDR2 is SVGIG (reference sequence). This CDR3 contains 11 residues. Trimming took 2 bases from V and 8 from J, leaving 9 bases between them. The CDR3 DNA reads TGTGCCTGGAGTCCTACCCGGGAAGCTTTCTTT. The encoded protein is CAWSPTREAFF.

The gene calls are TRBV7-2 and TRBJ2-7; unclear D gene. The CDR3 covers 14 residues. The V end lost 4 bases, the J end lost 4 bases, and 14 bases lay between the germline ends. CDR1 and CDR2 (germline): SGHTA, FQGNSA. In nucleotides, the CDR3 is TGTGCCAGCAGCTCCCGGTTCCCTCCATACGAGCAGTACTTC. Translating gives CASSSRFPPYEQYF.

The chain employs TRBV7-3 and TRBJ2-2; tentatively, D is TRBD2 (5 bases). Per germline, CDR1 SGHTA and CDR2 FQGTGA. V lost 2 bases, J lost 4 bases, and 11 bases lay in between. The CDR3 sequence is 15 residues long. CDR3 coding DNA: TGTGCCAGCAGCTTAGAACGGGCGGGCACCGGGGAGCTGTTTTTT. Translation gives CASSLERAGTGELFF.

J is TRBJ2-7 and V is TRBV29-1, with a tentative D call TRBD2 (6 bases). V lost 4 bases to trimming and J lost 5 bases, with 6 bases between them. From germline, CDR1 is SQVTM and CDR2 ANQGSEA. The CDR3 is made up of 10 amino acids. The CDR3 sequence: CSVGRDEQYF. The CDR3 DNA is TGCAGCGTTGGGAGGGACGAGCAGTACTTC.

The gene calls are TRBV27 and TRBJ1-6; D uncertain. This CDR3 contains 16 residues. Per the germline V gene, CDR1 is MNHEY and CDR2 is SMNVEV (reference sequence). The ends were cut back, 5 bases at V and 1 base at J, with 12 bases in the middle. The CDR3 sequence: CASSPAGGSYNSPLHF. The CDR3 nucleotides are TGTGCCAGCAGTCCAGCAGGAGGATCCTATAATTCACCCCTCCACTTT.

This clone was detected only a few times. The gene calls are TRBV4-1 and TRBJ1-1; 11 bases line up with TRBD1. Germline trimming cut 1 base from V and 10 bases from J; bases unmatched to any gene: 11. Per the germline V gene, CDR1 is MGHRA and CDR2 is YSYEKL. This CDR3 has 16 residues. Here the CDR3 DNA reads TGCGCCAGCAGCCAAGTGCCCGGGACAGGGGGAGGAAGAGCTTTCTTT. It encodes CASSQVPGTGGGRAFF.

The V gene is TRBV9, the J gene TRBJ1-3; tentative D call: TRBD1 (6 bases). CDR3 length equals 16 residues. Germline-derived CDR1 and CDR2 are SGDLS and YYNGEE. Trimming left V 4 bases short and J 4 bases short, with 18 bases between. The CDR3 loop is CASSSLDSSVGNTIYF. The CDR3 DNA sequence: TGTGCCAGCAGCTCCTTGGACAGTAGTGTAGGAAACACCATATATTTT.